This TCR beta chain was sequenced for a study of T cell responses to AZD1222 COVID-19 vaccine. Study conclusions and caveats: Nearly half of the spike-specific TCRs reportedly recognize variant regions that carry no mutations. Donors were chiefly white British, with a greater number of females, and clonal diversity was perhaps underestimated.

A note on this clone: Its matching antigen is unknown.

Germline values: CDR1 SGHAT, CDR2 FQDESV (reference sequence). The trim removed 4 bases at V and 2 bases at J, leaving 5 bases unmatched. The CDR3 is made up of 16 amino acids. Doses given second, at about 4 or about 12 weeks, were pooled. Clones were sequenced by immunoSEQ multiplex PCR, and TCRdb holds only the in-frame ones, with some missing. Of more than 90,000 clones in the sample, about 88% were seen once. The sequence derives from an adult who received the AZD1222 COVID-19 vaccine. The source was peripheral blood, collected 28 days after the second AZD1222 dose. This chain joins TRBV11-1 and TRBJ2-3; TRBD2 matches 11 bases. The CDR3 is CASSSRLAGFTDTQYF. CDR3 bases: TGTGCCAGCAGCTCTCGACTAGCGGGATTCACAGATACGCAGTATTTT.